These T cell receptor beta chains were read from a single sample in a study of early T cells in non-severe SARS-CoV-2 infection. Via MiXCR, TCRdb re-called the 5' RACE reads, giving one row per CDR3 protein. Among about 64,000 distinct CDR3 sequences listed, approximately 9.2% were seen once. This specimen was whole blood, taken at baseline. The receptors originated from an adult who was a healthcare worker with PCR-confirmed SARS-CoV-2 infection or an uninfected control (not recorded which). Each CDR3 is given with its conserved first and last residue. Fields, in order: J gene, clone size, D gene, V gene, CDR3 DNA, CDR3 protein. The D gene is left open where the match is weak. A row's size may be missing; if present it is once, few, many or a size class.

>TRBJ2-7|NA|TRBD2|TRBV10-2
TGCGCCAGCGCAGGCGGACTAGCGGGAGGCCCGTATGCCTACGAGCAGTACTTC
CASAGGLAGGPYAYEQYF
>TRBJ1-2|many|NA|TRBV20-1
TGCAGTGCCCTACCACCTAACCGACAGATCTATGGCTACACCTTC
CSALPPNRQIYGYTF
>TRBJ2-7|few|NA|TRBV7-9
TGTGCCAGCAGTGGGCTGGGCGGAAAGGCCTACGAGCAGTACTTC
CASSGLGGKAYEQYF
>TRBJ2-5|many|TRBD2|TRBV27
TGTGCCAGCAGTCCCCGGGAGGGGATTGTCCAGCGGGAGTGGGAGACCCAGTACTTC
CASSPREGIVQREWETQYF
>TRBJ1-1|medium-sized|NA|TRBV6-4
TGTGCCAGCAGTGACGGGGGGCACACTGAAGCTTTCTTT
CASSDGGHTEAFF
>TRBJ2-2|NA|NA|TRBV7-6
TGTGTCAGCAGACCCTACACCGGGGAGCTGTTTTTT
CVSRPYTGELFF
>TRBJ1-1|NA|TRBD1|TRBV20-1
TGCAGTGCGGGGGACAGGGTGAGTTCCACTGAAGCTTTCTTT
CSAGDRVSSTEAFF
>TRBJ2-1|few|NA|TRBV20-1
TGCAGTGCTAGAGTGTGGGGAGGTGAGCAGTTCTTC
CSARVWGGEQFF
>TRBJ2-2|many|NA|TRBV5-1
TGCGCCAGCGGAGACAGCCCGAACACCGGGGAGCTGTTTTTT
CASGDSPNTGELFF
>TRBJ1-2|few|NA|TRBV27
TGTGCCAGCAGTTTATCATTGGAGGGGGGCTATGGCTACACCTTC
CASSLSLEGGYGYTF
>TRBJ2-5|many|NA|TRBV12-3/TRBV12-4
TGTGCCAGCAGTTTTATAATTTCTTCGGAGACCCAGTACTTC
CASSFIISSETQYF
>TRBJ2-5|few|TRBD2|TRBV7-9
TGTGCCAGCAGCGCGGGCCGACTAGCGGTTTTTCAAGAGACCCAGTACTTC
CASSAGRLAVFQETQYF